Presented here are 30 T cell receptor beta chains from one specimen sequenced in a study of blood T cells in healthy people across ages. The second PCR ran roughly 7 to 11 cycles with a sample-barcoded 5' primer and J-beta primers. TCRdb independently ran MiXCR on the 5' RACE reads; one entry per CDR3 protein. The sample holds about 1.8 million distinct CDR3 sequences, about 50% seen once. The sample was blood. The source is a woman aged 40 to 55 in good health.

This clonotype was counted only a few times. This sequence joins TRBV6-1 and TRBJ2-5; the D call may be TRBD1 or TRBD2 (6 bases each). The CDR3 spans 18 residues. V gave up 6 bases and J gave up 2 bases, with 25 bases separating them. The germline gives CDR1 MNHNS, CDR2 SASEGT. The CDR3 region is CASSFRRDTAPGQETQYF. The CDR3 DNA reads TGTGCCAGCAGCTTCCGGCGGGACACAGCGCCAGGTCAAGAGACCCAGTACTTC.

This clonotype was observed at least ten times. The chain uses TRBV6-6 and TRBJ2-5, with 10 bases fitting TRBD1. This CDR3 has 16 residues. CDR1 is MNHNY, CDR2 SVGAGI, per germline (reference sequence). V was clipped by 5 bases and J by 0 bases; unmatched bases: 6. This CDR3 is CASSQGTGANQETQYF. As DNA, the CDR3 is TGTGCCAGCAGTCAAGGGACAGGGGCCAACCAAGAGACCCAGTACTTC.

V gene TRBV6-5 combines with J gene TRBJ2-5, with D tentatively TRBD2 (6 bases). CDR3 length equals 14 residues. Germline V lookup: CDR1 MNHEY, CDR2 SVGAGI. Deletions cut 2 bases from V and 2 bases from J, with 9 bases between. The CDR3 DNA follows: TGTGCCAGCAGTTACGGGGGGATACAAGAGACCCAGTACTTC. Translated, it gives CASSYGGIQETQYF.

This clonotype was picked up a small number of times. The rearrangement links TRBV13 to TRBJ2-7; 9 bases are shared with TRBD2. From germline, CDR1 is PRHDT and CDR2 FYEKMQ (reference sequence). V was pared by 0 bases and J by 5 bases, with 11 bases of the junction left unmatched. The CDR3 runs to 17 residues. CDR3 protein: CASSLGLTAGLADEQYF. As DNA, the CDR3 is TGTGCCAGCAGCTTAGGCCTAACGGCGGGACTAGCCGACGAGCAGTACTTC.

Worth noting for this clonotype: At one end, the junction sequence differs from germline, possibly due to a read error. V is TRBV27 and J is TRBJ2-7, with a weak D call TRBD1 (5 bases). This CDR3 has 14 amino acids. CDR1 is MNHEY, CDR2 SMNVEV, per germline (reference sequence). In DNA form, the CDR3 reads TGTGCCTGCAGTCCACAGACAGAGGCCTACGAGCAGTACTTC. Amino acid sequence: CACSPQTEAYEQYF.

This CDR3 is CASTKKAELYGYTF. The DNA of the CDR3 is TGTGCCAGCACTAAAAAGGCAGAGCTCTATGGCTACACCTTC. The chain employs TRBV12-3 or TRBV12-4 and TRBJ1-2; no clear D. The V and J ends lost 7 bases and 4 bases respectively, with 16 bases between them. The CDR3 is 14 amino acids.

The chain carries TRBV20-1 and TRBJ2-1; the match to TRBD2 covers 9 bases. Germline CDR1 and CDR2: DFQATT and SNEGSKA (reference sequence). Trimming cost V 0 bases and J 0 bases; bases outside gene matches: 3. The CDR3 sequence is 16 residues long. CDR3 protein: CSARDSGGFSYNEQFF. The CDR3, as DNA: TGCAGTGCTAGAGATAGCGGGGGCTTCTCCTACAATGAGCAGTTCTTC.

The chain has TRBV12-3 or TRBV12-4 and TRBJ2-7; D gene unclear. V dropped 3 bases and J dropped 0 bases, with 9 bases sitting between them. The CDR3 extends over 14 amino acids. The CDR3 DNA is TGTGCCAGCAGTTTCAGACTGAGCTCCTACGAGCAGTACTTC. As protein: CASSFRLSSYEQYF.

This clonotype was seen more than once but under ten times. This rearrangement joins TRBV10-2 to TRBJ2-7; D perhaps matches TRBD1 (6 bases). V lost 0 bases to trimming and J lost 1 base, with 10 bases between them. The CDR3 sequence is 15 residues long. The germline CDR1 and CDR2 sequences are WSHSY and SAAADI. CDR3 DNA: TGCGCCAGCAGTGAGTCGGGACAAGGGTCCTACGAGCAGTACTTC. Encoded protein: CASSESGQGSYEQYF.

The genes are TRBV9 and TRBJ1-1, with D possibly being TRBD1 (5 bases). The CDR3 loop spans 15 amino acids. Trimming took 2 bases from V and 1 from J, leaving 12 bases between them. Germline CDR1 is SGDLS and CDR2 is YYNGEE. The CDR3 region is CASSVRQSGNTEAFF. For the CDR3, the DNA is TGTGCCAGCAGCGTGAGACAGTCGGGGAACACTGAAGCTTTCTTT. The variable domain in full, with the rest retrieved from reference TRBV9 and TRBJ1-1, is DSGVTQTPKHLITATGQRVTLRCSPRSGDLSVYWYQQSLDQGLQFLIQYYNGEERAKGNILERFSAQQFPDLHSELNLSSLELGDSALYFCASSVRQSGNTEAFFGQGTRLTVV.

V usage is TRBV6-1 and J usage is TRBJ1-1; D is ambiguous. Trimming stripped 4 bases from V and 4 bases from J, with 7 bases between. The CDR3 is made up of 12 amino acids. Germline V CDR1 and CDR2: MNHNS, SASEGT. The CDR3 DNA is TGTGCCAGCAGTGGCTCAAGCACTGAAGCTTTCTTT. Its translation: CASSGSSTEAFF.

This chain joins TRBV20-1 and TRBJ1-2, with 8 bases that match TRBD1. The CDR3 has 13 amino acids. V lost 6 bases and J lost 7; bases outside the gene matches: 10. CDR1 and CDR2 from the germline V gene are DFQATT and SNEGSKA (reference sequence). The DNA for the CDR3 is TGCAGTGCGACGGGACAGGACTTCTGTGGCTACACCTTC. This translates into CSATGQDFCGYTF.

V usage is TRBV20-1 and J usage is TRBJ2-5; perhaps D is TRBD1 or TRBD2 (6 bases each). Trimming took 6 bases from V and 5 from J, leaving 16 bases between them. CDR3 length: 13 residues. Germline CDR1 DFQATT, CDR2 SNEGSKA (reference sequence). The chain's CDR3 is CSAPQEGVETQYF. The CDR3 DNA reads as TGCAGTGCCCCCCAGGAGGGGGTGGAGACCCAGTACTTC.

There are a few counts of this clonotype. V gene TRBV7-9 combines with J gene TRBJ2-1; 7 positions match TRBD2. This CDR3 has 15 amino acids. With V trimmed by 3 bases and J by 5 bases, 7 bases remained unmatched. Germline loops: CDR1 SEHNR, CDR2 FQNEAQ (reference sequence). CDR3 region: CASSFRTSGNNEQFF. The CDR3 bases are TGTGCCAGCAGCTTCCGGACTAGTGGAAACAATGAGCAGTTCTTC.

This clonotype was recorded only once. The chain carries TRBV6-6 and TRBJ2-1; 10 bases line up with TRBD1. The V and J ends lost 8 bases and 9 bases, in that order; junction bases with no gene match: 16. CDR1 is MNHNY, CDR2 SVGAGI, per germline (reference sequence). This CDR3 comprises 16 residues. The CDR3 sequence: CASSPSGTGATIEQFF. The CDR3, as DNA: TGTGCCAGCTCCCCCTCCGGGACAGGGGCCACAATTGAGCAGTTCTTC.

This clonotype has only one observation. The chain recombines TRBV6-5 with TRBJ2-1; possible D gene TRBD2, 6 bases. Between the trimmed V and J ends, which lost 2 bases and 13 bases, there was a span of 21 bases. Germline V gene lookup returns CDR1 MNHEY and CDR2 SVGAGI. This CDR3 comprises 15 residues. CDR3 residues: CASSYQTSREETQFF. The CDR3 nucleotides read TGTGCCAGCAGTTACCAGACTAGTAGGGAAGAGACCCAGTTCTTC.

The chain links TRBV5-1 to TRBJ2-3, with TRBD2 as a possible D gene (6 bases). The CDR3 covers 17 residues. The ends were cut back, 4 bases at V and 5 bases at J, with 23 bases in the middle. Germline CDR1 SGHRS, CDR2 YFSETQ. Written as DNA, the CDR3 is TGCGCCAGCAGCCCCCAAGTGGTCAGGGCCGGGGGAGATACGCAGTATTTT. Translation gives CASSPQVVRAGGDTQYF. The full variable domain, rest sourced from reference TRBV5-1 and TRBJ2-3, is KAGVTQTPRYLIKTRGQQVTLSCSPISGHRSVSWYQQTPGQGLQFLFEYFSETQRNKGNFPGRFSGRQFSNSRSEMNVSTLELGDSALYLCASSPQVVRAGGDTQYFGPGTRLTVL.

The sample holds a few counts of this clonotype. The V gene is TRBV6-5, the J gene TRBJ2-3; TRBD1 might be the D (5 bases). Looked up from germline, CDR1 is MNHEY and CDR2 is SVGAGI. The CDR3 extends over 15 amino acids. The germline V and J ends were trimmed by 2 bases and 4 bases, with 13 bases remaining between them. DNA for the CDR3: TGTGCCAGCAGTTACGTCTCAGGGATTTCAGATACGCAGTATTTT. Protein sequence: CASSYVSGISDTQYF.

This chain uses TRBV20-1 with TRBJ2-3, with 9 bases lining up with TRBD1. CDR1 DFQATT and CDR2 SNEGSKA come from the germline V gene (reference sequence). This CDR3 is 14 amino acids long. The trim removed 4 bases at V and 4 bases at J, leaving 6 bases unmatched. DNA for the CDR3: TGCAGTGCTACCGGGACAGGGTTTTCAGATACGCAGTATTTT. This translates into CSATGTGFSDTQYF.

V usage is TRBV20-1 and J usage is TRBJ2-3; 10 positions match TRBD2. Germline CDR1 is DFQATT and CDR2 is SNEGSKA (reference sequence). J was trimmed by 2 bases and V by 3 bases; bases with no gene match: 8. The CDR3 sequence is 16 residues long. This CDR3 reads CSARAWLAGATDTQYF. CDR3 coding DNA: TGCAGTGCTAGGGCATGGCTAGCGGGGGCCACAGATACGCAGTATTTT.

The chain has TRBV21-1 and TRBJ2-3; TRBD1, the table's D call, was not compared with the DNA. TRBV21-1 is deemed a pseudogene. The CDR3 runs to 19 residues. The CDR3 spells CASSKIPASGGANTDTQYF. The CDR3 DNA reads as TGTGCCAGCAGCAAAATCCCGGCGTCGGGGGGGGCCAACACAGATACGCAGTATTTT.

This clonotype was counted a few times. One junction end disagrees with the germline gene, perhaps due to a read error. The chain uses TRBV28 and TRBJ1-2; D is ambiguous. CDR1 and CDR2 from the germline V gene are MDHEN and SYDVKM. CDR3 length equals 12 residues. CDR3: CASSLLGRGYTF. Here the CDR3 DNA reads TGTGCCAGCAGCTTATTAGGGCGAGGCTACACCTTC.

V is TRBV12-3 or TRBV12-4 and J is TRBJ2-7; 7 bases fit TRBD2. This CDR3 region has 15 residues. The J segment lost 3 bases and the V segment lost 3 bases, leaving 8 bases of the junction unmatched. The CDR3: CASSFTRGEGYEQYF. The CDR3 nucleotides are TGTGCCAGCAGTTTCACTCGAGGGGAGGGCTACGAGCAGTACTTC.

This clonotype was counted a few times. The junction departs from the called germline gene at one end, perhaps through a read error. The chain couples TRBV7-7 to TRBJ2-7, with a tentative D call TRBD2 (5 bases). Germline V gene data show CDR1 as SSHAT and CDR2 as FNYEAQ (reference sequence). There are 13 residues in the CDR3. For the CDR3, the DNA is TGTGCTAGCAGCTCTAGCCGTCTTTCCGAGCAGTACTTC. Translated, it gives CASSSSRLSEQYF.

The CDR3 region is CASSLQPGTSEADTQYF. DNA of the CDR3: TGTGCCAGCAGTCTCCAACCAGGGACTAGTGAGGCAGATACGCAGTATTTT. The chain has TRBV6-2 or TRBV6-3 and TRBJ2-3, with 8 positions matching TRBD2. The CDR3 is 17 amino acids. Per the germline V gene, CDR1 is MNHEY and CDR2 is SVGEGT. The V and J ends lost 5 bases and 4 bases, in that order; junction bases with no gene match: 14.

J is TRBJ2-4 and V is TRBV21-1; the D call TRBD1 from the table was never checked on the DNA. TRBV21-1 is a documented pseudogene. CDR3 length: 13 amino acids. CDR3 residues: CASSKVCPYEQYF. CDR3 in DNA: TGTGCCAGCAGCAAAGTGTGCCCCTATGAGCAGTACTTC.

The CDR3 DNA is TGCGCCAGCAGTGATACACTAGCGGGGGGGAGGTACGAGCAGTACTTC. It codes for CASSDTLAGGRYEQYF. The rearrangement links TRBV10-2 to TRBJ2-1; TRBD2 agrees at 13 bases. TRBJ2-7 matches the DNA end more closely, so the J call is doubtful. The germline V gene encodes CDR1 WSHSY and CDR2 SAAADI. The CDR3 has 16 amino acids.

The rearrangement joins TRBV18 to TRBJ2-7; 15 bases fit TRBD2. Germline lookup yields CDR1 KGHSH and CDR2 LQKENI. V shed 2 bases and J 2 bases; nucleotides not matched to a gene: 4. The CDR3 is made up of 17 amino acids. The CDR3 sequence: CASSPGLAGGNTYEQYF. The CDR3 DNA is TGTGCCAGCTCACCAGGACTAGCGGGGGGGAACACCTACGAGCAGTACTTC. The whole variable domain, remainder taken from reference TRBV18 and TRBJ2-7, is NAGVMQNPRHLVRRRGQEARLRCSPMKGHSHVYWYRQLPEEGLKFMVYLQKENIIDESGMPKERFSAEFPKEGPSILRIQQVVRGDSAAYFCASSPGLAGGNTYEQYFGPGTRLTVT.

This clonotype was picked up one time. In DNA, the CDR3 is TGTGCCAGCAGTGAACAAAGCCTAGCGGGGGGATACAATGAGCAGTTCTTC. Residues: CASSEQSLAGGYNEQFF. The rearrangement joins TRBV6-1 to TRBJ2-1; 11 bases line up with TRBD2. CDR1 MNHNS and CDR2 SASEGT come from the germline V gene. This CDR3 is 17 amino acids long. The J segment lost 4 bases and the V segment lost 2 bases, leaving 7 bases of the junction unmatched.

This clonotype turned up a few times. The genes are TRBV20-1 and TRBJ2-4; no reliable D call. CDR1 and CDR2 (germline): DFQATT, SNEGSKA (reference sequence). Trimming stripped 6 bases from V and 5 bases from J, with 14 bases between. The CDR3 length is 13 residues. DNA of the CDR3: TGCAGTGCAAGTGGTACACCTCAAAACATTCAGTACTTC. Its translation: CSASGTPQNIQYF.